The 30 T cell receptor beta chains below all came from one sample that was sequenced in a study of cytomegalovirus exposure and HLA in healthy donors. Data came from immunoSEQ multiplex PCR; TCRdb stores just in-frame clones and leaves some out. The data show more than 250,000 clones, roughly 90% seen once. Specimen: PBMCs. The receptors derive from a woman under 30 in good health and CMV-seronegative.

The CDR3 region has the DNA TGTGCCAGTACCTTGGAGGGCGCGAACTATGGCTACACCTTC. Translating it yields CASTLEGANYGYTF. V gene TRBV19 combines with J gene TRBJ1-2; D unresolved. The CDR3 has 14 residues. V was clipped by 7 bases and J by 2 bases, with 14 bases between them. Per the germline V gene, CDR1 is LNHDA and CDR2 is SQIVND (reference sequence). The full variable domain, completed using reference TRBV19 and TRBJ1-2, is DGGITQSPKYLFRKEGQNVTLSCEQNLNHDAMYWYRQDPGQGLRLIYYSQIVNDFQKGDIAEGYSVSREKKESFPLTVTSAQKNPTAFYLCASTLEGANYGYTFGSGTRLTVV.

The V call is TRBV30, the J call TRBJ1-2; no clear D. CDR1 and CDR2 (germline): GTSNPN, SVGIG (reference sequence). V lost 5 bases, J lost 1 base, and 8 bases lay in between. This CDR3 spans 12 amino acids. DNA of the CDR3: TGTGCCTGGGCTCCTAATAACTATGGCTACACCTTC. This gives the protein CAWAPNNYGYTF.

The chain recombines TRBV13 with TRBJ2-1; a possible D gene is TRBD2 (6 bases). CDR1 and CDR2 from the germline V gene are PRHDT and FYEKMQ (reference sequence). This CDR3 has 13 residues. The V and J ends lost 2 bases and 7 bases respectively, with 9 bases between them. The DNA of the CDR3 is TGTGCCAGCAGCTTAAGACTAGTGAATGAGCAGTTCTTC. This codes for CASSLRLVNEQFF.

V usage is TRBV5-1 and J usage is TRBJ2-7; D is perhaps TRBD1 (6 bases). V dropped 6 bases and J dropped 2 bases, with 12 bases sitting between them. The CDR3 runs 13 residues. Germline values: CDR1 SGHRS, CDR2 YFSETQ. The CDR3 is CASKNRETYEQYF. CDR3 bases: TGCGCCAGCAAAAACAGGGAAACCTACGAGCAGTACTTC.

The V call is TRBV11-2, the J call TRBJ1-1; D is undetermined. Per the germline V gene, CDR1 is SGHAT and CDR2 is FQNNGV. Trimming took off 0 bases at V and 1 base at J, with 6 bases between the two ends. CDR3 length: 14 amino acids. CDR3 in DNA: TGTGCCAGCAGCTTAGATCCGGGGAACACTGAAGCTTTCTTT. This encodes CASSLDPGNTEAFF.

V and J are TRBV7-2 and TRBJ1-5; 8 bases agree with TRBD1. The CDR3 runs to 15 residues. The germline V gene has CDR1 SGHTA and CDR2 FQGNSA. V gave up 7 bases and J gave up 6 bases; unmatched junction bases: 11. CDR3 nucleotide sequence: TGTGCCAGCACCATCGGGGAAGACAGGGGTCAGCCCCAGCATTTT. Translated, it gives CASTIGEDRGQPQHF.

This chain uses TRBV27 with TRBJ1-1; the D gene is possibly TRBD1 (6 bases). The germline CDR1 and CDR2 sequences are MNHEY and SMNVEV (reference sequence). This CDR3 is built from 14 residues. Deletions cut 3 bases from V and 2 bases from J, with 10 bases between. The CDR3 region is CASSFSGTNTEAFF. Here the CDR3 DNA reads TGTGCCAGCAGTTTTTCGGGGACAAACACTGAAGCTTTCTTT.

This chain links TRBV6-1 with TRBJ1-3; the D gene is possibly TRBD1 (5 bases). CDR1 is MNHNS, CDR2 SASEGT, per germline. The V and J ends lost 4 bases and 0 bases respectively, with 13 bases between them. The CDR3 runs to 16 residues. The CDR3 DNA sequence: TGTGCCAGCAGTGCGACAGCTTCCTCCTCTGGAAACACCATATATTTT. It encodes CASSATASSSGNTIYF.

The J gene is TRBJ2-2, the V gene TRBV4-3, with 10 bases fitting TRBD2. CDR3 length: 18 residues. The germline gives CDR1 LGHNA, CDR2 YSLEER. Trimming at V came to 0 bases and at J to 4 bases, leaving 8 bases not matched to a gene. CDR3 in amino acids: CASSQDRLAGAGTGELFF. The CDR3 nucleotides read TGCGCCAGCAGCCAAGATAGGCTAGCGGGAGCTGGCACCGGGGAGCTGTTTTTT.

Here the CDR3 reads CASSPRQGGGYTF. The CDR3 nucleotides read TGTGCCAGCAGCCCCAGACAGGGAGGCGGCTACACCTTC. This chain links TRBV7-8 with TRBJ1-2; 7 bases map to TRBD1. The length of the CDR3 is 13 residues. Trimming took 5 bases from V and 8 from J; bases not matched to a gene: 8. CDR1 is SGHVS and CDR2 is FQNEAQ in the germline V gene.

This chain uses TRBV5-1 with TRBJ2-3, with a possible D match to TRBD1 (7 bases). The CDR3 has 15 residues. V lost 4 bases to trimming and J lost 2 bases, with 14 bases between them. Germline V gene lookup returns CDR1 SGHRS and CDR2 YFSETQ. Here the CDR3 reads CASSLAGQPTDTQYF. DNA of the CDR3: TGCGCCAGCAGCCTCGCGGGACAGCCCACAGATACGCAGTATTTT.

V and J are TRBV9 and TRBJ2-1; possible D gene TRBD2, 6 bases. CDR1 and CDR2 (germline): SGDLS, YYNGEE. The CDR3 length is 15 residues. Trimming took off 0 bases at V and 8 bases at J, with 15 bases between the two ends. This chain's CDR3 is CASSVVDAPGDEQFF. In nucleotides, the CDR3 is TGTGCCAGCAGCGTAGTAGACGCACCGGGGGATGAGCAGTTCTTC.

The V and J genes are TRBV14 and TRBJ2-1; 13 bases align to TRBD2. Germline CDR1 SGHDN, CDR2 FVKESK. V trimming: 1 base; J trimming: 8 bases; junction bases outside the gene matches: 11. The CDR3 is 18 amino acids. CDR3 sequence (DNA): TGTGCCAGCAGCCAAGGGAAAATCGGGACTAGCGGGACCGATGAGCAGTTCTTC. Its translation: CASSQGKIGTSGTDEQFF.

A single count supports this clone. The genes are TRBV2 and TRBJ2-7; D is ambiguous. Germline V gene lookup returns CDR1 SNHLY and CDR2 FYNNEI. V lost 3 bases and J lost 2, with 14 bases in between. This CDR3 is built from 15 residues. CDR3 nucleotide sequence: TGTGCCAGCAGTGAGTCCCCAGCGACCACCTACGAGCAGTACTTC. Translated: CASSESPATTYEQYF.

The gene calls are TRBV5-1 and TRBJ2-7, with 10 bases matching TRBD1. CDR3 length: 14 amino acids. V dropped 4 bases and J dropped 2; count of bases not matched to a gene: 3. The germline CDR1 and CDR2 sequences are SGHRS and YFSETQ. The CDR3 region is CASSRTGGTYEQYF. CDR3 bases: TGCGCCAGCAGCAGGACAGGGGGGACCTACGAGCAGTACTTC.

This clone has a single count. The J gene is TRBJ2-5, the V gene TRBV5-1; TRBD1 matches at 11 bases. CDR1 and CDR2 from the germline V gene are SGHRS and YFSETQ. The CDR3 is 14 residues long. The J segment lost 4 bases and the V segment lost 4 bases, leaving 3 bases of the junction unmatched. The CDR3 sequence: CASSRTGGLETQYF. For the CDR3, the DNA is TGCGCCAGCAGCAGGACAGGGGGCTTAGAGACCCAGTACTTC. Supplemented by reference TRBV5-1 and TRBJ2-5, the full variable domain reads KAGVTQTPRYLIKTRGQQVTLSCSPISGHRSVSWYQQTPGQGLQFLFEYFSETQRNKGNFPGRFSGRQFSNSRSEMNVSTLELGDSALYLCASSRTGGLETQYFGPGTRLLVL.

The chain employs TRBV7-3 and TRBJ2-3; 7 nucleotides line up with TRBD2. Germline V gene sequence: CDR1 SGHTA, CDR2 FQGTGA. The CDR3 contains 15 residues. Trimming removed 2 bases from V and 5 bases from J; junction bases left unmatched: 7. The CDR3 region has the DNA TGTGCCAGCAGCTTATCTCTTTCGGGAGGAGATACGCAGTATTTT. It is translated as CASSLSLSGGDTQYF. Using reference TRBV7-3 and TRBJ2-3 for the parts outside the CDR3, the full variable domain is GAGVSQTPSNKVTEKGKYVELRCDPISGHTALYWYRQSLGQGPEFLIYFQGTGAADDSGLPNDRFFAVRPEGSVSTLKIQRTERGDSAVYLCASSLSLSGGDTQYFGPGTRLTVL.

V is TRBV5-6 and J is TRBJ2-1; no definite D call. Trimming removed 0 bases at V and 3 bases at J, with 7 bases between. The CDR3 consists of 14 residues. Germline V gene sequence: CDR1 SGHDT, CDR2 YYEEEE. In nucleotides, the CDR3 is TGTGCCAGCAGCTTGGTTATCGGCTACAATGAGCAGTTCTTC. Translation: CASSLVIGYNEQFF.

This sequence joins TRBV6-1 and TRBJ1-5; D not resolved. The germline V gene encodes CDR1 MNHNS and CDR2 SASEGT. V gave up 0 bases and J gave up 9 bases, with 15 bases separating them. CDR3 length: 15 amino acids. The CDR3 here is CASSEANSANGPQHF. The DNA of the CDR3 is TGTGCCAGCAGTGAAGCAAACAGTGCGAACGGGCCCCAGCATTTT.

The V call is TRBV5-1, the J call TRBJ1-1; 11 bases match TRBD1. The CDR3 is 16 amino acids. CDR1 is SGHRS and CDR2 is YFSETQ in the germline V gene. The V gene end was trimmed by 4 bases and the J gene end by 0 bases; junction bases not matched to a gene: 5. The CDR3 loop reads CASSGRDRGMNTEAFF. The CDR3 region has the DNA TGCGCCAGCAGCGGAAGGGACAGGGGGATGAACACTGAAGCTTTCTTT.

The chain combines TRBV7-9 with TRBJ2-2, with a possible D match to TRBD2 (5 bases). In germline, CDR1 is SEHNR, CDR2 FQNEAQ (reference sequence). The CDR3 consists of 17 residues. V lost 3 bases and J 10 bases, leaving 24 bases between the germline ends. DNA for the CDR3: TGTGCCAGCAGCTTTGGCCTGAGGACTGGACGCGATTTGGAGCTGTTTTTT. Protein sequence: CASSFGLRTGRDLELFF.

The CDR3 coding sequence is TGTGCCAGCAGTTTAGAGGTGGGGCTAGCGGGAGTGAATGAGCAGTTCTTC. Its protein is CASSLEVGLAGVNEQFF. This sequence joins TRBV28 and TRBJ2-1, with TRBD2 identical over 10 bases. The CDR3 runs 17 residues. Germline CDR1 is MDHEN and CDR2 is SYDVKM. Trimming removed 2 bases from V and 7 bases from J; junction bases left unmatched: 11.

CDR3 in amino acids: CASSLVSAGLAGELFF. CDR3 DNA sequence: TGTGCCAGCAGCTTAGTCAGTGCGGGGTTAGCCGGGGAGCTGTTTTTT. The V and J genes are TRBV7-2 and TRBJ2-2, with a possible D match to TRBD2 (6 bases). Germline V gene lookup returns CDR1 SGHTA and CDR2 FQGNSA. The CDR3 runs to 16 residues. Trimming shortened V by 1 base and J by 6 bases, and 15 bases separated the two germline ends.

V usage is TRBV4-3 and J usage is TRBJ2-4; perhaps TRBD2 as D (6 bases). Germline loops: CDR1 LGHNA, CDR2 YSLEER. The ends were cut back, 0 bases at V and 12 bases at J, with 15 bases in the middle. This CDR3 comprises 14 residues. CDR3 sequence: CASSQDRGGGGQYF. Here the CDR3 DNA reads TGCGCCAGCAGCCAAGATCGTGGGGGAGGAGGTCAGTACTTC.

This clone was observed a single time. The V call is TRBV18, the J call TRBJ1-1; 7 positions agree with TRBD1. The CDR3 totals 16 residues. Losses at the gene ends were 4 bases for V and 5 bases for J; bases not matched to a gene: 13. The V gene's germline CDR1 is KGHSH and CDR2 LQKENI. Here the CDR3 DNA reads TGTGCCAGCTCACTGAGGGGGCTCGGGTCCGGGACTGAAGCTTTCTTT. As protein: CASSLRGLGSGTEAFF.

On this clone: The identical CDR3 is also encoded by other nucleotide sequences in the sample. This sequence joins TRBV6-5 and TRBJ2-7; possible D gene TRBD1, 6 bases. The CDR3 extends over 14 amino acids. Trimming cost V 0 bases and J 5 bases, with 11 bases left between them. From germline, CDR1 is MNHEY and CDR2 SVGAGI. DNA of the CDR3: TGTGCCAGCAGTTACTCGTCAGGGGCTGACGAGCAGTACTTC. The encoded protein is CASSYSSGADEQYF.

In the case of this clone: It is unclear where the CDR3 begins or ends on the DNA, so no DNA is shown, and the CDR3 is as TCRdb lists it. The V gene is TRBV27, the J gene TRBJ2-5; the table assigns TRBD2, which was not confirmed against the DNA. Ends included, the CDR3 has 19 residues. In germline, CDR1 is MNHEY, CDR2 SMNVEV (reference sequence). The CDR3 loop is CASSSAPGFPSVGEETQYF.

This clone was seen just once. This chain uses TRBV6-6 with TRBJ2-1; D is perhaps TRBD1 (5 bases). Germline V gene lookup returns CDR1 MNHNY and CDR2 SVGAGI (reference sequence). The CDR3 is 13 amino acids. Trimming shortened V by 0 bases and J by 6 bases, and 6 bases separated the two germline ends. The CDR3 DNA sequence: TGTGCCAGCAGTTACTCGCAGGGCAATGAGCAGTTCTTC. This sequence encodes CASSYSQGNEQFF.

This chain joins TRBV2 and TRBJ2-1; possible D gene TRBD2, 5 bases. Germline lookup yields CDR1 SNHLY and CDR2 FYNNEI. CDR3 length: 11 residues. Trimming took off 9 bases at V and 11 bases at J, with 14 bases between the two ends. CDR3 region: CARTRETKQFF. CDR3 sequence (DNA): TGTGCCAGAACAAGGGAGACTAAGCAGTTCTTC. The whole variable domain, remainder taken from reference TRBV2 and TRBJ2-1, is EPEVTQTPSHQVTQMGQEVILRCVPISNHLYFYWYRQILGQKVEFLVSFYNNEISEKSEIFDDQFSVERPDGSNFTLKIRSTKLEDSAMYFCARTRETKQFFGPGTRLTVL.

Written as DNA, the CDR3 is TGTGCCAGCAGCTCCGAGTGGGCACCCCCCACAGATACGCAGTATTTT. Protein: CASSSEWAPPTDTQYF. This chain joins TRBV5-8 and TRBJ2-3; D not certain. The germline gives CDR1 SGHTS, CDR2 YDEGEE. This CDR3 spans 16 amino acids. V was trimmed by 3 bases and J by 2 bases, leaving 16 bases between them.